This T cell receptor beta chain was recorded in a study of blood T cell repertoires in COVID-19 (dated by TCRdb to about 2020). Background for the entire study: Samples covering the acute and convalescent phases of COVID-19 were provided by collaborators in the United States, Italy and Spain. The material from the prospective study consisted of cDNA or gDNA derived from T cells, B-cell-depleted T cells, or PBMCs. Subjects who had been exposed to COVID-19, were actively infected with it, or had recovered from it provided the deeply sampled blood TCRbeta repertoires that made up the dataset. The repertoires were made available in a free public database intended to serve as a resource for research on the immune response to SARS-CoV-2. The samples were drawn from the first 160 participants of the ongoing ImmuneRACE study and from 1,254 subjects provided by 6 global collaborators. The sample metadata nearly always contained a de-identified subject ID, COVID-19 status, age in years and sex. HLA class I and class II types, where available, came from metadata supplied by the sample provider rather than from assay-based typing.

In the prospective study, participants were about 18 to 90 years old, resided in fewer than 25 geographic areas of the United States, and were enrolled through a virtual design. In the prospective study, participants were assigned to cohorts based on the clinical history participants reported in a screening survey and a study questionnaire. ImmuneRACE Cohort 3 recovered participants were defined by two consecutive negative NP/OP PCR tests, healthcare professional clearance, or symptom resolution. In the prospective study, mobile phlebotomists collected whole blood, serum and a nasopharyngeal or oropharyngeal swab from each participant. Additional blood draws and questionnaires over an approximately 2-month period could optionally be provided by prospective study participants. Prospective study blood samples were shipped either frozen or at room temperature before DNA extraction. What the authors observed across the whole study: Clinical and demographic metadata were provided uncurated, with the amount varying by source and participant.

Remarks on this clone: The antigen it binds to is not known. Base qualities were left out, and no much larger clone turns up one base away.

There are 15 amino acids in the CDR3, from cysteine to phenylalanine inclusive. The only DNA kept is the CDR3, 45 bases in frame from the first base. V is shortened by 4 bases, J by 5 bases, and the region joining them spans 17 bases. CDR1 LGHDT and CDR2 YNNKEL were looked up in the germline V gene (reference sequence). TCRbeta CDR3 regions were amplified from genomic DNA using the immunoSEQ Assay, a bias-controlled multiplex PCR. For the original study's pipeline: The number of nucleated cells in each sample was estimated from the amplification of reference gene primers within the assay. Sequence reads were collapsed and filtered to measure the absolute abundance of every unique TCRbeta CDR3 rearrangement. For each sample, productive Simpson clonality was calculated by taking the square root of Simpson's diversity index across productive rearrangements. TCRdb obtained this table from immuneACCESS and retained in-frame rearrangements with V and J assigned. These tables miss some clones; where compared with another copy, unresolved V genes account for less than half of the shortfall, and the remainder is unexplained. For V, J and clone size, that table is used; D and trimming come from the DNA. Present in this sample are approximately 440,000 clones, roughly 87% of which were seen just once. The ten largest clonotypes hold roughly 0.72% of the sample.

The sample was PBMCs or T cells enriched from blood (not recorded which). The origin of this receptor is a woman aged 18-35 years who had recovered from COVID-19. The chain is assembled from TRBV3-1 (or the pseudogene TRBV3-2) and TRBJ2-5, with TRBD1 perhaps the D gene, on 7 matching bases. The CDR3: CASSLDREVWETQYF. The bases are TGTGCCAGCAGCCTAGACAGGGAGGTGTGGGAGACCCAGTACTTC.